The clone carrying this TCR beta chain was detected a few times. What it recognizes is unknown. This record comes from a study of T cell responses to AZD1222 COVID-19 vaccine. Study information: Samples with a second dose at about 4 or about 12 weeks were pooled together. General study points: Donors in the cohort were predominantly white British and more often female, and clonal diversity was possibly underestimated. Spike-wide coverage was observed for vaccine-associated CD4 TCRs, with dominant responses at 160-218 and 743-854.

The CDR3 spans 15 residues. V gave up 7 bases and J gave up 1 base; unmatched junction bases: 6. CDR1 is KGHDR, CDR2 SFDVKD, per germline. Generated by immunoSEQ multiplex PCR, the TCRdb table keeps only in-frame clones and is missing some. The data hold about 120,000 clones, with around nine tenths observed a single time. The V and J genes are TRBV24-1 and TRBJ1-1, with 9 bases lining up with TRBD1. This TCR was recovered from an adult in good health. Material: peripheral blood, obtained on day 0 of AZD1222 vaccination. The CDR3 loop is CATRRGQGRNTEAFF. The CDR3 region has the DNA TGTGCCACCAGAAGAGGACAGGGGAGGAACACTGAAGCTTTCTTT.